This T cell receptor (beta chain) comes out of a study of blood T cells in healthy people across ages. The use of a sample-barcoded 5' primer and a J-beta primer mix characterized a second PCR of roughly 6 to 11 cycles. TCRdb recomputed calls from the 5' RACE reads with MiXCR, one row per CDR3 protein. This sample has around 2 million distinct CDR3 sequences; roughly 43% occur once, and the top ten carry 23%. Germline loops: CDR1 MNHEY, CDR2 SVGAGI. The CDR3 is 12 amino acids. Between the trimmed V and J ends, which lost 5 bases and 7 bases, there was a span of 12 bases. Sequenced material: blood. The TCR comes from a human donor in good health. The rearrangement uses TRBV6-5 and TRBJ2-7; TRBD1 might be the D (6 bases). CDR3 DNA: TGTGCCAGCAGTATCAGGGACAATGAGCAGTACTTC. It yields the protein CASSIRDNEQYF.